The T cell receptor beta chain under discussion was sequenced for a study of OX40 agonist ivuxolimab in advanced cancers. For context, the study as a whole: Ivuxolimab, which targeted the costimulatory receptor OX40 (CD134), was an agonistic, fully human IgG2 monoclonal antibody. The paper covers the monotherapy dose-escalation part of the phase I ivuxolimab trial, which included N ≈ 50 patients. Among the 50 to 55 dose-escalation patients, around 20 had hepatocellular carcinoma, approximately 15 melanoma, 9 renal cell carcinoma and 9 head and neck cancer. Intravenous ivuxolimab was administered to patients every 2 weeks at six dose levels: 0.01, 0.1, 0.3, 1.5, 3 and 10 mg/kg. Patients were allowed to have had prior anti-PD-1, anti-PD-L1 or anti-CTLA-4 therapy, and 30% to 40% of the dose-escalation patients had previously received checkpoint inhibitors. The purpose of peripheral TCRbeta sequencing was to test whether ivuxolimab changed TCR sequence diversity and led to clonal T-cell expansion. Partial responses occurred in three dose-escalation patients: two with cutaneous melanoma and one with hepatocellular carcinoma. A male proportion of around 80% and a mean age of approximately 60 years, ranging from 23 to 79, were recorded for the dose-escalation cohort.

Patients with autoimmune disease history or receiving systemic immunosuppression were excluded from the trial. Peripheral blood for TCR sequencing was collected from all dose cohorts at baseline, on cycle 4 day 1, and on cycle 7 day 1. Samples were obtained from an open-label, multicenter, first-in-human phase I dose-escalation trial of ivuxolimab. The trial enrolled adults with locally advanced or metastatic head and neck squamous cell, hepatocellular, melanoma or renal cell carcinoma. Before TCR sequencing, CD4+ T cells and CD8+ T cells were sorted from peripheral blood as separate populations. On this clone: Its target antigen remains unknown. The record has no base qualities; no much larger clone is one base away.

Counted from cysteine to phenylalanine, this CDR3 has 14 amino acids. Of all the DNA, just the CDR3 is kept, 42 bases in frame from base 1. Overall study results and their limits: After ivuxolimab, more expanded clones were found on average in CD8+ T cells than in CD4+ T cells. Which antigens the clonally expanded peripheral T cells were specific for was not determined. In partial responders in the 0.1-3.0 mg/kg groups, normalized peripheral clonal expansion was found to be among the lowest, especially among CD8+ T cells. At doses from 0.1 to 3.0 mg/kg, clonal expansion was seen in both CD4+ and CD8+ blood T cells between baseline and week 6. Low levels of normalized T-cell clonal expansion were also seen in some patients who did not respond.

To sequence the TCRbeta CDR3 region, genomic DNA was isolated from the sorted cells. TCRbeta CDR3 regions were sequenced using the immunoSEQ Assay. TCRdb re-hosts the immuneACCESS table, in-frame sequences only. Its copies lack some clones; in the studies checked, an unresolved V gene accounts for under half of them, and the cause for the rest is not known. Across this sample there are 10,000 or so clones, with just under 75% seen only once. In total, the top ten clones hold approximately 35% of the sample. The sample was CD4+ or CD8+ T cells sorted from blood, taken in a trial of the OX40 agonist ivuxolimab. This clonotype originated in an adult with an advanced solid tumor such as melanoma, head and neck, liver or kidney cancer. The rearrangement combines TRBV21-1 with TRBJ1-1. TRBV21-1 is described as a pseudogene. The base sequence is TGTGCCAGCAGCAAAGGGACCCAGAACACTGAAGCTTTCTTT. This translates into CASSKGTQNTEAFF.